This passage covers 18 T cell receptor beta chains from one sample sequenced in a study of radiation and T cells in renal cell carcinoma (dated by TCRdb to 2018 to 2021). In light of the paper, this sample's time point label describes: baseline pretreatment blood. The intended sense of this specimen's treatment or condition label: 15 Gy SBRT to primary tumor, nephrectomy 4 weeks later. Receptor amplification or capture employed the immunoSEQ multiplex PCR assay. As stored in TCRdb, this immuneACCESS dataset retains in-frame rearrangements with V and J assigned. A fraction of the clones does not appear; measured against another copy, unresolved V genes explain less than half of the discrepancy, and the remainder lacks a known reason. The sample table shows 100,000 to 150,000 clones, and around 80% are seen once. Clones ranked in the top ten supply around 3% of the sample. The sample here was blood, taken from a patient whose treatment included radiotherapy and nephrectomy. All receptors derive from a woman in her sixties or seventies with renal cell carcinoma.

The genes are TRBV6-5 and TRBJ1-5, with TRBD1 identical over 8 bases. V lost 6 bases and J lost 3; bases outside the gene matches: 4. The germline CDR1 and CDR2 sequences are MNHEY and SVGAGI. CDR3 length: 14 amino acids. CDR3 coding DNA: TGTGCCAGCAGAGACAGGGGAAACAATCAGCCCCAGCATTTT. Translating it yields CASRDRGNNQPQHF.

The rearrangement uses TRBV6-5 and TRBJ2-7; no firm D call. V was shortened by 8 bases and J by 0 bases, with 8 bases between the two germline ends. This CDR3 contains 12 residues. Per the germline V gene, CDR1 is MNHEY and CDR2 is SVGAGI. The CDR3 protein is CASRASSYEQYF. The CDR3 DNA reads TGTGCCAGCCGGGCGAGCTCCTACGAGCAGTACTTC.

The gene calls are TRBV11-2 and TRBJ2-7, with D possibly being TRBD1 or TRBD2 (5 bases each). Per germline, CDR1 SGHAT and CDR2 FQNNGV. V was pared by 8 bases and J by 3 bases, with 11 bases between. The CDR3 runs 12 residues. CDR3 residues: CASGRQRYEQYF. As DNA, the CDR3 is TGTGCCAGCGGGAGACAGCGCTACGAGCAGTACTTC.

The V and J genes are TRBV2 and TRBJ2-1, with 8 positions matching TRBD2. Germline lookup yields CDR1 SNHLY and CDR2 FYNNEI. This CDR3 contains 13 residues. Trimming at V came to 4 bases and at J to 6 bases, leaving 2 bases not matched to a gene. Here the CDR3 DNA reads TGTGCCAGCAGTGGGGGACTAGGCAATGAGCAGTTCTTC. Its protein is CASSGGLGNEQFF. Based on the CDR3 plus reference TRBV2 and TRBJ2-1, the full variable domain is EPEVTQTPSHQVTQMGQEVILRCVPISNHLYFYWYRQILGQKVEFLVSFYNNEISEKSEIFDDQFSVERPDGSNFTLKIRSTKLEDSAMYFCASSGGLGNEQFFGPGTRLTVL.

This chain joins TRBV6-1 and TRBJ2-4; TRBD2 agrees at 8 bases. The CDR3 spans 14 residues. V lost 7 bases and J lost 1; bases outside the gene matches: 3. Germline V gene data show CDR1 as MNHNS and CDR2 as SASEGT. The CDR3 protein is CASTPGGAKNIQYF. The CDR3 DNA reads as TGTGCCAGCACCCCGGGGGGGGCCAAAAACATTCAGTACTTC.

The chain employs TRBV6-5 and TRBJ1-4; weak D call: TRBD1 (5 bases). CDR1 is MNHEY and CDR2 is SVGAGI in the germline V gene. V was clipped by 0 bases and J by 3 bases, with 11 bases between them. The CDR3 consists of 16 residues. CDR3 amino acids: CASSYSVGVSNEKLFF. The CDR3 DNA follows: TGTGCCAGCAGTTACTCGGTGGGGGTTTCTAATGAAAAACTGTTTTTT.

The genes are TRBV4-1 and TRBJ2-7; 9 bases align to TRBD1. The CDR3 length is 15 residues. Germline V CDR1 and CDR2: MGHRA, YSYEKL. The J segment lost 5 bases and the V segment lost 0 bases, leaving 5 bases of the junction unmatched. The CDR3 DNA reads as TGCGCCAGCAGCCAAGATCAGGGGACAGGGAACGAGCAGTACTTC. Residues: CASSQDQGTGNEQYF.

In its sample, this clone was seen a few times. This rearrangement joins TRBV6-5 to TRBJ2-7, with TRBD2 as a possible D gene (6 bases). Trimming pared 5 bases from V and 7 bases from J, leaving 18 bases between. The CDR3 contains 14 residues. Germline-derived CDR1 and CDR2 are MNHEY and SVGAGI. The CDR3 protein is CASSKGSVAAEQYF. The CDR3 DNA reads as TGTGCCAGCAGTAAAGGGAGTGTAGCGGCAGAGCAGTACTTC.

The chain joins TRBV5-4 to TRBJ2-3; D is unresolved. This CDR3 has 15 residues. From germline, CDR1 is SGHNT and CDR2 YYREEE (reference sequence). The V and J ends lost 4 bases and 1 base respectively, with 13 bases between them. The CDR3: CASSQSLAGTDTQYF. In DNA, the CDR3 is TGTGCCAGCAGCCAAAGCCTCGCTGGCACAGATACGCAGTATTTT.

This clone turned up a few times. This chain joins TRBV30 and TRBJ2-3; possible D gene TRBD2, 6 bases. Per germline, CDR1 GTSNPN and CDR2 SVGIG (reference sequence). V lost 2 bases and J 2 bases, leaving 11 bases between the germline ends. The CDR3 runs to 14 residues. CDR3 protein: CAWSSGDNTDTQYF. Written as DNA, the CDR3 is TGTGCCTGGAGTTCGGGGGATAACACAGATACGCAGTATTTT. Complete variable domain (other parts from reference TRBV30 and TRBJ2-3): SQTIHQWPATLVQPVGSPLSLECTVEGTSNPNLYWYRQAAGRGLQLLFYSVGIGQISSEVPQNLSASRPQDRQFILSSKKLLLSDSGFYLCAWSSGDNTDTQYFGPGTRLTVL.

The V gene is TRBV29-1, the J gene TRBJ1-6; D is uncertain. This CDR3 region has 10 residues. V was clipped by 4 bases and J by 13 bases, with 8 bases between them. CDR1 and CDR2 (germline): SQVTM, ANQGSEA. CDR3 nucleotides: TGCAGCGTTGGAAACTTCCCCCTCCACTTT. Its translation is CSVGNFPLHF.

The J gene is TRBJ1-5, the V gene TRBV19; TRBD1 might be the D (5 bases). V was pared by 3 bases and J by 6 bases, with 12 bases between. The CDR3 is made up of 14 amino acids. Germline assignment: CDR1 LNHDA and CDR2 SQIVND (reference sequence). The CDR3 DNA sequence: TGTGCCAGTAGTATTAGGAGGGGCCCTCAGCCCCAGCATTTT. This translates into CASSIRRGPQPQHF.

The chain couples TRBV7-9 to TRBJ2-1; TRBD2 is a possible D gene (5 bases). The germline CDR1 and CDR2 sequences are SEHNR and FQNEAQ (reference sequence). This CDR3 region has 12 residues. V dropped 6 bases and J dropped 10 bases, with 13 bases sitting between them. In DNA form, the CDR3 reads TGTGCCAGCAGACCACAGAGGGAAGAGCAGTTCTTC. Its protein is CASRPQREEQFF.

This chain uses TRBV27 with TRBJ1-5; the D is unclear. Germline-derived CDR1 and CDR2 are MNHEY and SMNVEV (reference sequence). The CDR3 loop spans 12 amino acids. The V and J ends lost 2 bases and 6 bases respectively, with 5 bases between them. The CDR3 sequence: CASSLNGQPQHF. Here the CDR3 DNA reads TGTGCCAGCAGTTTAAACGGTCAGCCCCAGCATTTT.

This rearrangement joins TRBV28 to TRBJ2-7, with 8 bases matching TRBD1. CDR3 length equals 13 residues. The V segment lost 6 bases and the J segment 4 bases; nucleotides outside the gene matches: 5. Germline V gene lookup returns CDR1 MDHEN and CDR2 SYDVKM. The CDR3 DNA is TGTGCCAGCAGGCAGGGGGCGGGATACGAGCAGTACTTC. Translation: CASRQGAGYEQYF.

V gene TRBV7-3 combines with J gene TRBJ2-5; D possibly corresponds to TRBD2 (5 bases). Trimming shortened V by 6 bases and J by 7 bases, and 18 bases separated the two germline ends. The germline V gene has CDR1 SGHTA and CDR2 FQGTGA. CDR3 length: 14 amino acids. The CDR3 DNA follows: TGTGCCAGCAGTCAACCTAGGGATAGCGCGACCCAGTACTTC. Translated: CASSQPRDSATQYF.

The V gene is TRBV4-1, the J gene TRBJ2-3; 7 bases are shared with TRBD1. The length of the CDR3 is 14 residues. Germline CDR1 MGHRA, CDR2 YSYEKL. The V segment lost 3 bases and the J segment 4 bases; nucleotides outside the gene matches: 4. In DNA, the CDR3 is TGCGCCAGCAGCCAGACAGGGTTTGCAGATACGCAGTATTTT. Translation: CASSQTGFADTQYF.

The chain carries TRBV7-6 and TRBJ2-7; the match to TRBD2 covers 12 bases. This CDR3 is built from 14 residues. The germline V gene encodes CDR1 SGHVS and CDR2 FNYEAQ. The V gene end was trimmed by 5 bases and the J gene end by 7 bases; junction bases not matched to a gene: 6. DNA of the CDR3: TGTGCCAGCAGCCAGGGACTAGCGGGTAGGGAGCAGTACTTC. Its protein is CASSQGLAGREQYF.